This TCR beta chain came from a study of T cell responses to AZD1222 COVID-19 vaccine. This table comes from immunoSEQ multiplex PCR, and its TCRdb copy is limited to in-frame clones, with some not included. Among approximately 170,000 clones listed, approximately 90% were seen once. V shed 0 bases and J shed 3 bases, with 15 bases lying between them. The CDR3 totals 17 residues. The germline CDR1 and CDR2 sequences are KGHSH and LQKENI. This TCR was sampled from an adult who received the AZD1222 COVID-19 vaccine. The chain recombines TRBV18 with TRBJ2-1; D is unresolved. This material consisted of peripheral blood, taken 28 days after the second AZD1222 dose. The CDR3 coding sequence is TGTGCCAGCTCACCACCTGGTACCTCCAAATACTACAATGAGCAGTTCTTC. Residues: CASSPPGTSKYYNEQFF.